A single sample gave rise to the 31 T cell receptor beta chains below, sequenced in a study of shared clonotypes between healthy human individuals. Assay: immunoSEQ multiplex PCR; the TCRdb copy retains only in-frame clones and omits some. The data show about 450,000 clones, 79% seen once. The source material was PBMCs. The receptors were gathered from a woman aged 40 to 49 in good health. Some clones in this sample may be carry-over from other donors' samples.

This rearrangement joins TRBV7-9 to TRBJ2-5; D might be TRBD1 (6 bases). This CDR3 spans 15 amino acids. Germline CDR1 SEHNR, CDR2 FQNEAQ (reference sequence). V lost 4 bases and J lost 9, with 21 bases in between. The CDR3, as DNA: TGTGCCAGCAGCTCTTCCGGGACAACCTTTGGAGCCCAGTACTTC. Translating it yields CASSSSGTTFGAQYF.

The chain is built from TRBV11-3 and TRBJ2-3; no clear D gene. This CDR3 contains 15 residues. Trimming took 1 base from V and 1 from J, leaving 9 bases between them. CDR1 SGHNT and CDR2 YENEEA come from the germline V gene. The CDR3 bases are TGTGCCAGCAGCTTAGGGAATGGGGGCACAGATACGCAGTATTTT. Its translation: CASSLGNGGTDTQYF.

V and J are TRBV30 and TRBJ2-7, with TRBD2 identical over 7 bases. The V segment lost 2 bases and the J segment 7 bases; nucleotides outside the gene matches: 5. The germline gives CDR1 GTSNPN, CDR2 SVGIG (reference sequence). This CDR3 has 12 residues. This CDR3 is CAWSKGGREQYF. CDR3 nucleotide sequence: TGTGCCTGGAGTAAGGGAGGGAGGGAGCAGTACTTC.

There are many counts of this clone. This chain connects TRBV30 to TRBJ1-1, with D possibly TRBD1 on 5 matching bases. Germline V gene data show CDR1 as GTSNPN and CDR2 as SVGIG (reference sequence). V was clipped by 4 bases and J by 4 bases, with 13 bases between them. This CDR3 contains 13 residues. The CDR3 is CAWISGEVTEAFF. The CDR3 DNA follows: TGTGCCTGGATTTCGGGGGAGGTCACTGAAGCTTTCTTT.

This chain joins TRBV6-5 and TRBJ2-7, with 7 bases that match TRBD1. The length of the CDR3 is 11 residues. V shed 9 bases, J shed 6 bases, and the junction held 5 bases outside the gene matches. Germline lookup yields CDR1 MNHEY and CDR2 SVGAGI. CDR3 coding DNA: TGTGCCAGTAACAGGGGAGCCGAGCAGTACTTC. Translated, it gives CASNRGAEQYF.

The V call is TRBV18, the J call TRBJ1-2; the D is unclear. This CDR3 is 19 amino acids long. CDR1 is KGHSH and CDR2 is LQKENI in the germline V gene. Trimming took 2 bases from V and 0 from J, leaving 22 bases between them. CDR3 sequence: CASSPTHLPPVRANYGYTF. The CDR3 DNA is TGTGCCAGCTCACCAACCCACCTACCTCCTGTTCGGGCTAACTATGGCTACACCTTC.

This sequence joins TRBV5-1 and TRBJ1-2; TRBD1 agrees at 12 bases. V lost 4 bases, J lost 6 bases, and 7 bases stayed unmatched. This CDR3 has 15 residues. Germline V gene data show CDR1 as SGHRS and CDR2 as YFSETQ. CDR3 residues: CASSPGQGARNGYTF. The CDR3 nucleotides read TGCGCCAGCAGCCCGGGACAGGGGGCGAGAAATGGCTACACCTTC.

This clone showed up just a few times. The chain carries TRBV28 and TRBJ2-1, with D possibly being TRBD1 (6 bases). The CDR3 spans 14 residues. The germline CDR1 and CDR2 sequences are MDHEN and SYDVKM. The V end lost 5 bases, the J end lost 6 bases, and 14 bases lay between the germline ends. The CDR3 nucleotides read TGTGCCAGCAGTCCTCAGGGGCTACTCAATGAGCAGTTCTTC. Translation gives CASSPQGLLNEQFF.

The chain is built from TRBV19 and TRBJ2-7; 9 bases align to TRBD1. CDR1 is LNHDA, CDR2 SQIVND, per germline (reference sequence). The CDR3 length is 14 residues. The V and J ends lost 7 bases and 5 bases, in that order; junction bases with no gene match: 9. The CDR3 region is CASTARDRANEQYF. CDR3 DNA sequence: TGTGCCAGTACCGCCCGGGACAGGGCGAACGAGCAGTACTTC.

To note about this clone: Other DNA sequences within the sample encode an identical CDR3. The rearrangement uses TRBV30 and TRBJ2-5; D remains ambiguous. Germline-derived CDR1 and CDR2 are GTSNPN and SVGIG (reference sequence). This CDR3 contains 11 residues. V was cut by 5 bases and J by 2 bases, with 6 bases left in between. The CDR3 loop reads CAWGPQETQYF. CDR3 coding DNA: TGTGCCTGGGGCCCTCAAGAGACCCAGTACTTC.

The CDR3 region has the DNA TGTGCCAGCAGCGTCCAAGGAGGCAGATCCTCGAAAGGTGGAAACACCATATATTTT. This gives the protein CASSVQGGRSSKGGNTIYF. The rearrangement uses TRBV9 and TRBJ1-3; D gene ambiguous. The V end was cut by 2 bases, the J end by 3 bases, with 24 bases between. CDR3 size: 19 residues. Germline V lookup: CDR1 SGDLS, CDR2 YYNGEE.

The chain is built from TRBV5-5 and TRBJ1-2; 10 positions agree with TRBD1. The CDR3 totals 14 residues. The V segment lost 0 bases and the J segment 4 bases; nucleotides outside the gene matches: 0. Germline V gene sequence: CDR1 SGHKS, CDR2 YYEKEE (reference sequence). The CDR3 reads CASSLGQGAYGYTF. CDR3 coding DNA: TGTGCCAGCAGCTTGGGACAGGGGGCCTATGGCTACACCTTC.

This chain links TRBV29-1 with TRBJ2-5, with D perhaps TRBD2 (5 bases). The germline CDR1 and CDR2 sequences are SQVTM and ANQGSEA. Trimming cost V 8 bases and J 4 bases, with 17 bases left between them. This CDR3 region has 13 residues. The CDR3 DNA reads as TGCAGCTTCACACTAGTTGTCAGAGAGACCCAGTACTTC. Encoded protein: CSFTLVVRETQYF. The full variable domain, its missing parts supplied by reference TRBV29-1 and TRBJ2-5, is SAVISQKPSRDICQRGTSLTIQCQVDSQVTMMFWYRQQPGQSLTLIATANQGSEATYESGFVIDKFPISRPNLTFSTLTVSNMSPEDSSIYLCSFTLVVRETQYFGPGTRLLVL.

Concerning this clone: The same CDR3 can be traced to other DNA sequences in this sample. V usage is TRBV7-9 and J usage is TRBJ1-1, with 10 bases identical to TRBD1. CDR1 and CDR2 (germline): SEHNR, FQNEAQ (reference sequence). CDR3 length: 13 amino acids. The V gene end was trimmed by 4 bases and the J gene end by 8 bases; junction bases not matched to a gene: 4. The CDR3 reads CASSSDRGQEAFF. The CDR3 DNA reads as TGTGCCAGCAGCTCCGACAGGGGGCAAGAAGCTTTCTTT.

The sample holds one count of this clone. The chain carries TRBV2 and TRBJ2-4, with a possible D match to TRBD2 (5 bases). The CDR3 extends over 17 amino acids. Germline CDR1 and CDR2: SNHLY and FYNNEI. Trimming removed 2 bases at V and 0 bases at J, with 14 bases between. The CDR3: CASSERAGQVAKNIQYF. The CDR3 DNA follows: TGTGCCAGCAGTGAACGGGCGGGCCAGGTAGCCAAAAACATTCAGTACTTC. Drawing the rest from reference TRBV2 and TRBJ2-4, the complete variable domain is EPEVTQTPSHQVTQMGQEVILRCVPISNHLYFYWYRQILGQKVEFLVSFYNNEISEKSEIFDDQFSVERPDGSNFTLKIRSTKLEDSAMYFCASSERAGQVAKNIQYFGAGTRLSVL.

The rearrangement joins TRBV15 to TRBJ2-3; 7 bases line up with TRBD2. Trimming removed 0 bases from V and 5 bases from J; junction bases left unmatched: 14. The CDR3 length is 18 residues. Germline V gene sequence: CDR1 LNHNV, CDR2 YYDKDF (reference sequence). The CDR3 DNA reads TGTGCCACCAGCAGAGATTTGTTGCGGGAGACGGGGGAAGATACGCAGTATTTT. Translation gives CATSRDLLRETGEDTQYF.

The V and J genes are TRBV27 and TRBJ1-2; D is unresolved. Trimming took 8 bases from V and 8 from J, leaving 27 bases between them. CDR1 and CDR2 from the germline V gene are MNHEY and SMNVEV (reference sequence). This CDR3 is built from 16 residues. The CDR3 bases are TGTGCCAGCTCTAGACGCCGTTCAGCCCGCGGGGAAGGCTACACCTTC. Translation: CASSRRRSARGEGYTF.

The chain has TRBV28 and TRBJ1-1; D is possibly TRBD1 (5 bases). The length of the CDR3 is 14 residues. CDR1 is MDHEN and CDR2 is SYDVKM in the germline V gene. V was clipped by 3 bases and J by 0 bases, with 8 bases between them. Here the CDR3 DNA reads TGTGCCAGCAGTTTCTACAGGATGAACACTGAAGCTTTCTTT. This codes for CASSFYRMNTEAFF.

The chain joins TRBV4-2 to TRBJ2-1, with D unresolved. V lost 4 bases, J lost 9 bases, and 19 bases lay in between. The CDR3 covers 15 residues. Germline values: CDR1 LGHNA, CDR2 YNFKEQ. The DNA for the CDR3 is TGTGCCAGCAGCCGACCCGAAGAGACGGCGGTTGAGCAGTTCTTC. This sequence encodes CASSRPEETAVEQFF.

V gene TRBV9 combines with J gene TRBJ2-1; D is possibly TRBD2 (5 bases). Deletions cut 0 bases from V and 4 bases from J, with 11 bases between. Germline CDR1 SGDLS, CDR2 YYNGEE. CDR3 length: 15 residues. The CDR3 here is CASSVELVAYNEQFF. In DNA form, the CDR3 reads TGTGCCAGCAGCGTAGAACTAGTCGCATACAATGAGCAGTTCTTC.

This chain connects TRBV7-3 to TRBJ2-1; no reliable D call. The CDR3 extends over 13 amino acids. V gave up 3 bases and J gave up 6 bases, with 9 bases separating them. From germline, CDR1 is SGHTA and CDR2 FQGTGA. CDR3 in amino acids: CASSLQVRNEQFF. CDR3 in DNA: TGTGCCAGCAGCTTGCAAGTCCGCAATGAGCAGTTCTTC.

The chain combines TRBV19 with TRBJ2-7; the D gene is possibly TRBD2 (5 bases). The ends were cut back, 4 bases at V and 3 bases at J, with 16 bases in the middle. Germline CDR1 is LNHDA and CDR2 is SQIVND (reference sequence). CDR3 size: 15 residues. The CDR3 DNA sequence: TGTGCCAGTAGTAAGGAGCTAGGACTCTTCTACGAGCAGTACTTC. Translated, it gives CASSKELGLFYEQYF.

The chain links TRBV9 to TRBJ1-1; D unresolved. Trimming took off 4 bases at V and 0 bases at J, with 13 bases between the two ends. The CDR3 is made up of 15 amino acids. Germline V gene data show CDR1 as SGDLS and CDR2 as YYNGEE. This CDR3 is CASSLSGSLNTEAFF. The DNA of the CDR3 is TGTGCCAGCAGCCTTAGTGGCAGTCTGAACACTGAAGCTTTCTTT. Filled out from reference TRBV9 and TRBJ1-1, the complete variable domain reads DSGVTQTPKHLITATGQRVTLRCSPRSGDLSVYWYQQSLDQGLQFLIQYYNGEERAKGNILERFSAQQFPDLHSELNLSSLELGDSALYFCASSLSGSLNTEAFFGQGTRLTVV.

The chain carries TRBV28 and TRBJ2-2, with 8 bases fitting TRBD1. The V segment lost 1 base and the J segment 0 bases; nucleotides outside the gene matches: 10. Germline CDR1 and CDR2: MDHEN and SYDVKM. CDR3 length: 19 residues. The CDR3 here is CASSLYGGGQGPNTGELFF. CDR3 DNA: TGTGCCAGCAGTTTATACGGAGGTGGACAGGGACCGAACACCGGGGAGCTGTTTTTT.

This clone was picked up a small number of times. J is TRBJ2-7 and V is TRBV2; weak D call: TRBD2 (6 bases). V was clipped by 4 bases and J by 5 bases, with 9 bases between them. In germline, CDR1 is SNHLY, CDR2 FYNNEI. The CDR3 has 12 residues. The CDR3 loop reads CASSAGAHEQYF. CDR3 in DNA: TGTGCCAGCAGTGCGGGAGCCCACGAGCAGTACTTC.

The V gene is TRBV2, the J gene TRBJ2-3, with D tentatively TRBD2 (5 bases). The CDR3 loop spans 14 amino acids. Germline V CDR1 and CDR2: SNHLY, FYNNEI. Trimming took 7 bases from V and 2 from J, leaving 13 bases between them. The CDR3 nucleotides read TGTGCCAGCACCGAGGGCTCGTTCACAGATACGCAGTATTTT. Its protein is CASTEGSFTDTQYF.

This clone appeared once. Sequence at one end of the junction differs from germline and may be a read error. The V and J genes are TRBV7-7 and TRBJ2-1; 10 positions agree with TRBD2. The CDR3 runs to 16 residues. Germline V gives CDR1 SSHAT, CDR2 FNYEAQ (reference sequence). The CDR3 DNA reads TGTGCTAGCAGCTTAGCTCCTAGCGGGAGAGGGGGTGAGCAGTTCTTC. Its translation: CASSLAPSGRGGEQFF.

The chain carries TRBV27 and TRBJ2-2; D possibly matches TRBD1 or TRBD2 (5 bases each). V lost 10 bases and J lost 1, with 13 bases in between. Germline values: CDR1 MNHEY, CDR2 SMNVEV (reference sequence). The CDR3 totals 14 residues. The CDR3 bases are TGTGCCACCCGTTGGGGACGGAACACCGGGGAGCTGTTTTTT. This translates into CATRWGRNTGELFF.

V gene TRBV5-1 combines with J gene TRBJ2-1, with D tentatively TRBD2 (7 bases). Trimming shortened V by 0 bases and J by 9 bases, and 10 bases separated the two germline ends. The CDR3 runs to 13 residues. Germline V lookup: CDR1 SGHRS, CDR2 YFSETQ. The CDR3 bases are TGCGCCAGCAGCTTGGAGGGGGAGGGTGAGCAGTTCTTC. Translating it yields CASSLEGEGEQFF.

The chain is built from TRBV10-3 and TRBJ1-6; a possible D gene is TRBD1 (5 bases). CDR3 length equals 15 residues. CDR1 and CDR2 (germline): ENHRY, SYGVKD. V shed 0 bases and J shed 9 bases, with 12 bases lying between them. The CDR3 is CAISESADKPSPLHF. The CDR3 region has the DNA TGTGCCATCAGTGAGTCAGCGGACAAACCTTCACCCCTCCACTTT.

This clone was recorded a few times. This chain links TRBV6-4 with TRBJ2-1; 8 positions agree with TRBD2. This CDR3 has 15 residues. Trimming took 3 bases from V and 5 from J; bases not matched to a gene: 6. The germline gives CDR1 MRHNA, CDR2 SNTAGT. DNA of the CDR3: TGTGCCAGCAGTGAACTAAGCGGGAGCCACAATGAGCAGTTCTTC. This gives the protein CASSELSGSHNEQFF.